Listed below are T cell receptor beta chains from one sample, sequenced in a study of spatial heterogeneity in lung cancer. TCRdb reprocessed the 5' RACE reads with MiXCR, giving one entry per CDR3 protein. The table has thousands of distinct CDR3 sequences, about an eighth seen once. The starting material was normal lung tissue next to the tumor, obtained at surgery. The receptors derive from a female donor with early-stage non-small cell lung cancer. CDR3s include the opening cysteine and the closing phenylalanine or tryptophan. Fields, in order: D gene, clone size, J gene, V gene, CDR3 DNA, CDR3 protein. D genes are given only for firm matches. For some rows the clone size is stated as once, few or many, or as a class when expanded; others skip it.

.	medium-sized	TRBJ1-1	TRBV7-2	TGTGCCAGCAGCTTAGGGCAAAGGAGGACTGAAGCTTTCTTT	CASSLGQRRTEAFF
.	many	TRBJ1-5	TRBV28	TGTGCCAGCACCGTGGGGGGTAACAGCAATCAGCCCCAGCATTTT	CASTVGGNSNQPQHF
.	medium-sized	TRBJ2-2	TRBV28	TGTGCCAGCAGTTTCAACACCGGGGAGCTGTTTTTT	CASSFNTGELFF
TRBD1	medium-sized	TRBJ2-3	TRBV7-8	TGTGCCAGCAGCCCGGACAGGGGGAGGAAAAGAAGCACAGATACGCAGTATTTT	CASSPDRGRKRSTDTQYF
TRBD2	medium-sized	TRBJ2-2	TRBV7-2	TGTGCCAGCAGCTTGACTAGCGGGGGGGCAACCGGGGAGCTGTTTTTT	CASSLTSGGATGELFF
TRBD1	medium-sized	TRBJ2-3	TRBV6-6	TGTGCCAGCAGTTACGGAGGACAGGGGTTAGGCACAGATACGCAGTATTTT	CASSYGGQGLGTDTQYF
TRBD1	many	TRBJ2-5	TRBV11-2	TGTGCCAGCAGCTCCGCCGGGACAGGGAAAGAGACCCAGTACTTC	CASSSAGTGKETQYF
.	medium-sized	TRBJ1-5	TRBV20-1	TGCAGTGCTCCCGACAGGAGTAATAGCAATCAGCCCCAGCATTTT	CSAPDRSNSNQPQHF
.	.	TRBJ2-7	TRBV5-1	TGCGCCAGCAGCTTGGCCCCGGACTATGACGAGCAGTACTTC	CASSLAPDYDEQYF
.	many	TRBJ2-7	TRBV6-1	TGTGCCAGCAGACCTGCCGGACCCTACGAGCAGTACTTC	CASRPAGPYEQYF
TRBD1	large	TRBJ2-2	TRBV6-5	TGTGCCAGCAGTTACCAAACAGGGGAAACCGGGGAGCTGTTTTTT	CASSYQTGETGELFF
.	medium-sized	TRBJ2-5	TRBV6-5	TGTGCCGTGAAGGGGGTCGAGGGGGAGACCCAGTACTTC	CAVKGVEGETQYF
.	many	TRBJ2-3	TRBV6-5	TGTGCCAGCAGTTACTCGGGCGGGGAAAGCGATACGCAGTATTTT	CASSYSGGESDTQYF
.	medium-sized	TRBJ2-7	TRBV20-1	TGCAGTGCCCCCCCAGGGGGGGCCTACGAGCAGTACTTC	CSAPPGGAYEQYF
.	.	TRBJ2-2	TRBV5-4	TGTGCCAGCAGCTTATCCAGGGCCGGGGAGCTGTTTTTT	CASSLSRAGELFF
TRBD2	medium-sized	TRBJ2-1	TRBV12-3/TRBV12-4	TGTGCCAGCGCGCAGACGGGCAGGGCGGGGGTAGCGGGCCTGGGGAATGAGCAGTTCTTC	CASAQTGRAGVAGLGNEQFF
.	large	TRBJ1-4	TRBV20-1	TGCAGTGCTAGAGATATTCAAAATATGAGGTTTTTT	CSARDIQNMRFF
TRBD1	few	TRBJ1-6	TRBV7-8	TGTGCCAGCAGCTTAAGGACAGGTCTAAATTCACCCCTCCACTTT	CASSLRTGLNSPLHF
.	large	TRBJ2-1	TRBV21-1	TGTGCCAGCAGCAAAGTAACGGGGGCCCTCTTGGATGAGCAGTTCTTC	CASSKVTGALLDEQFF
TRBD1	medium-sized	TRBJ2-7	TRBV5-4	TGTGCCAGCAGCAACCCCGGGACAGGGGCCACCTACGAGCAGTACTTC	CASSNPGTGATYEQYF
TRBD1	large	TRBJ1-1	TRBV29-1	TGCAGCGTCGTGGGGACAGCCAACACTGAAGCTTTCTTT	CSVVGTANTEAFF
TRBD1	.	TRBJ1-1	TRBV5-1	TGCGCCAGCACCAAAATAGGGGGCTGGGGGAGCACTGAAGCTTTCTTT	CASTKIGGWGSTEAFF
.	many	TRBJ1-2	TRBV7-2	TGTGCCAGCAGCTTAGGGAGGGGGACGGGCTACACCTTC	CASSLGRGTGYTF
.	many	TRBJ1-1	TRBV29-1	TGCAGCGTTGACCTCCCCGGACGTCCGAACACTGAAGCTTTCTTT	CSVDLPGRPNTEAFF
.	.	TRBJ2-7	TRBV20-1	TGCAGTGCTGCTCCCCTGGGAGGAGTTACCTACGAGCAGTACTTC	CSAAPLGGVTYEQYF
TRBD2	medium-sized	TRBJ2-5	TRBV15	TGTGCCACCAGCAGAGACCGCGGCGGGGGGGCCCAAGAGACCCAGTACTTC	CATSRDRGGGAQETQYF
TRBD2	few	TRBJ2-1	TRBV5-1	TGCGCCAGCAGCTTGGCCGAACTAGCGGGGCTATACAATGAGCAGTTCTTC	CASSLAELAGLYNEQFF